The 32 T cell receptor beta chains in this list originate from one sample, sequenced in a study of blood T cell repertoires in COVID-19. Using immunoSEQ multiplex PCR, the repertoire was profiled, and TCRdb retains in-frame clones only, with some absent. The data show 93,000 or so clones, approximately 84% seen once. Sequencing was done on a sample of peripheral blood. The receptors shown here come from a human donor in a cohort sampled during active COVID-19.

CDR3 sequence reads: CAISESAPAEAFF. In DNA form, the CDR3 reads TGTGCCATCAGTGAGTCGGCCCCCGCTGAAGCTTTCTTT. The chain joins TRBV10-3 to TRBJ1-1, with unresolved D. Between the trimmed V and J ends, which lost 0 bases and 6 bases, there was a span of 8 bases. The CDR3 is 13 amino acids. Per germline, CDR1 ENHRY and CDR2 SYGVKD.

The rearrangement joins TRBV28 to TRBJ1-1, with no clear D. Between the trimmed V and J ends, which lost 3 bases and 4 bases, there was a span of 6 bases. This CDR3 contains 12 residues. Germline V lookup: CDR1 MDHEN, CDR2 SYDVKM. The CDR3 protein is CASSFSGTEAFF. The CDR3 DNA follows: TGTGCCAGCAGTTTTTCGGGCACTGAAGCTTTCTTT.

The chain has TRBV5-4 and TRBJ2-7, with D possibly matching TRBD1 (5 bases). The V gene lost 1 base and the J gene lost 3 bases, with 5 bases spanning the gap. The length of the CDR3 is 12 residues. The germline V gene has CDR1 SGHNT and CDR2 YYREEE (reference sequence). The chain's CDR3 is CASSLTGYEQYF. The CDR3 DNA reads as TGTGCCAGCAGCTTGACAGGCTACGAGCAGTACTTC.

CDR3 region: CASSQGAGGRTDTQYF. The CDR3, as DNA: TGTGCCAGCAGCCAAGGAGCGGGGGGGCGGACAGATACGCAGTATTTT. This rearrangement joins TRBV4-2 to TRBJ2-3; TRBD2 agrees at 10 bases. V gave up 1 base and J gave up 3 bases; unmatched junction bases: 4. Germline lookup yields CDR1 LGHNA and CDR2 YNFKEQ. This CDR3 has 16 residues.

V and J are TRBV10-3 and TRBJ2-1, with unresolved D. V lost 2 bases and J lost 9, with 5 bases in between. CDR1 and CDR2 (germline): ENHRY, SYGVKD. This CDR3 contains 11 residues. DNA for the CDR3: TGTGCCATCAGTGAGCGGGTTGAGCAGTTCTTC. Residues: CAISERVEQFF.

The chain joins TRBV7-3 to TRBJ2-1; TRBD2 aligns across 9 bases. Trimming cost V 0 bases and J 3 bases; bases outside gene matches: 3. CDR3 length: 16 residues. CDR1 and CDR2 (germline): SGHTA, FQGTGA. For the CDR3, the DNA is TGTGCCAGCAGCTTAACAGGTAGCGGGGGCTACAATGAGCAGTTCTTC. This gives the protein CASSLTGSGGYNEQFF.

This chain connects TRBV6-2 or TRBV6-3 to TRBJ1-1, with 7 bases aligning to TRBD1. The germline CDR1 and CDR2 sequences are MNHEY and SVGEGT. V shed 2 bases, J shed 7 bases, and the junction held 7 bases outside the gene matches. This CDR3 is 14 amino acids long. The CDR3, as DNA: TGTGCCAGCAGTTACGCAGGGGGGATTAGTGAAGCTTTCTTT. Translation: CASSYAGGISEAFF.

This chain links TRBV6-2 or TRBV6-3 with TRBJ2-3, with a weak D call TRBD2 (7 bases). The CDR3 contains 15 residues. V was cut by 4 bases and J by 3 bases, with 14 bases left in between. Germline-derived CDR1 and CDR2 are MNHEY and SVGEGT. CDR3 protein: CASSWIGGPTDTQYF. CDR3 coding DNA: TGTGCCAGCAGTTGGATCGGGGGGCCGACAGATACGCAGTATTTT.

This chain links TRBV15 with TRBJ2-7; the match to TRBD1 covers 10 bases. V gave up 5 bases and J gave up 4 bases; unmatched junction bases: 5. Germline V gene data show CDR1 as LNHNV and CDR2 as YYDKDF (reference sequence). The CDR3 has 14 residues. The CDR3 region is CATSPDRGKYEQYF. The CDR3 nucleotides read TGTGCCACCAGCCCGGACAGGGGGAAGTACGAGCAGTACTTC.

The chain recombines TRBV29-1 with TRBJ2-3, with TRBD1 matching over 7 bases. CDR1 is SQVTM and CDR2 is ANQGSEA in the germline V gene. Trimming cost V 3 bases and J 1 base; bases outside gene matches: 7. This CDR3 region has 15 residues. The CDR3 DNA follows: TGCAGCGTTGAGGCCCGGGACAGAGGCACAGATACGCAGTATTTT. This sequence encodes CSVEARDRGTDTQYF.

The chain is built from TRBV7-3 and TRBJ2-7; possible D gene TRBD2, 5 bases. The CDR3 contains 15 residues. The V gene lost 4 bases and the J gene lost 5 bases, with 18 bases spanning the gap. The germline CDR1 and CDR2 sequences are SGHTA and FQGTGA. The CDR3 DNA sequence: TGTGCCAGCAGCTCAGGTCGGACTCCCCCTGACGAGCAGTACTTC. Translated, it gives CASSSGRTPPDEQYF.

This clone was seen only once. This chain's CDR3 is CASRWGQTANYGYTF. The CDR3 DNA sequence: TGTGCCAGCAGGTGGGGGCAGACCGCTAACTATGGCTACACCTTC. This rearrangement joins TRBV2 to TRBJ1-2; weak D call: TRBD1 (6 bases). This CDR3 spans 15 amino acids. CDR1 and CDR2 from the germline V gene are SNHLY and FYNNEI. Trimming left V 6 bases short and J 0 bases short, with 14 bases between.

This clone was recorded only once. CDR3: CASSATTGNEQYF. The CDR3, as DNA: TGTGCCAGCAGCGCAACAACAGGGAACGAGCAGTACTTC. The chain couples TRBV7-8 to TRBJ2-7; TRBD1 might be the D (6 bases). CDR3 length equals 13 residues. Germline-derived CDR1 and CDR2 are SGHVS and FQNEAQ. V lost 5 bases to trimming and J lost 5 bases, with 13 bases between them.

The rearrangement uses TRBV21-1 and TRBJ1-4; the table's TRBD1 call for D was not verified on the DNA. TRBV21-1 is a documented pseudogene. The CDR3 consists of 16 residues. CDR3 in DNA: TGTGCCAGCAGCAAAGGGGTCCGGGACAGACCTGAAAAACTGTTTTTT. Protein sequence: CASSKGVRDRPEKLFF.

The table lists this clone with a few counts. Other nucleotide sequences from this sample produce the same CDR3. The CDR3 sequence: CASSRTSGGTNTGELFF. CDR3 bases: TGTGCCAGCAGTCGGACTAGCGGGGGAACGAACACCGGGGAGCTGTTTTTT. The V gene is TRBV9, the J gene TRBJ2-2; 13 positions agree with TRBD2. Per the germline V gene, CDR1 is SGDLS and CDR2 is YYNGEE. The CDR3 contains 17 residues. Germline trimming cut 5 bases from V and 0 bases from J; bases unmatched to any gene: 4.

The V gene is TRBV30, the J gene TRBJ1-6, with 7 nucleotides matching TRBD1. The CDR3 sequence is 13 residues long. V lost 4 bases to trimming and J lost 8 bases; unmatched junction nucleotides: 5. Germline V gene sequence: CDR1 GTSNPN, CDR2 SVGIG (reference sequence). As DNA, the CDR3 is TGTGCCTGGATGTCGCAGGGGGATTCACCCCTCCACTTT. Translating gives CAWMSQGDSPLHF.

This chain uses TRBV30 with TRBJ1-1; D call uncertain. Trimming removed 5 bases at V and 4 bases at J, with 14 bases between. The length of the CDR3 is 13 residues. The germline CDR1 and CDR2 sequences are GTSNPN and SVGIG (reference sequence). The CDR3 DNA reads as TGTGCCTGGGGGCAGGCAGGTATCACTGAAGCTTTCTTT. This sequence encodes CAWGQAGITEAFF.

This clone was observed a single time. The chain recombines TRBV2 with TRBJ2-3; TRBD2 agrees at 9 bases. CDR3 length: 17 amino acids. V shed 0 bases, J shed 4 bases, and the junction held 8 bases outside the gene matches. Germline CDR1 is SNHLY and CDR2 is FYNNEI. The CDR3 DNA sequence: TGTGCCAGCAGTGAAGCTTGGCGGGGGGGCCAATCAGATACGCAGTATTTT. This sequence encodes CASSEAWRGGQSDTQYF.

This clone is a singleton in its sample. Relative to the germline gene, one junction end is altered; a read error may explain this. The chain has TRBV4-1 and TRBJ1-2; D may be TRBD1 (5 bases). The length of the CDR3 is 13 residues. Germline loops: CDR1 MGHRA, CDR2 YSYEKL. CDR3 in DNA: TGCGTCAGCAGCCCCAGGGAGGGGCGAGGCTACACCTTC. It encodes CVSSPREGRGYTF.

The DNA for the CDR3 is TGTGCCAGCAGCCGTTGGGATAGCGGGGGGGCAGATACGCAGTATTTT. Its protein product is CASSRWDSGGADTQYF. V usage is TRBV7-8 and J usage is TRBJ2-3; TRBD2 matches 11 bases. V lost 5 bases to trimming and J lost 4 bases; unmatched junction nucleotides: 8. In germline, CDR1 is SGHVS, CDR2 FQNEAQ. CDR3 length: 16 amino acids.

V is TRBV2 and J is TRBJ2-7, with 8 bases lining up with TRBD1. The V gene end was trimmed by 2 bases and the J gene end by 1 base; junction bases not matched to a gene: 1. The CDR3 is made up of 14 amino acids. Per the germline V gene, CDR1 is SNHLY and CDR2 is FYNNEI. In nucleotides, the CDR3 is TGTGCCAGCAGTGAACAGGGGGCATCCTACGAGCAGTACTTC. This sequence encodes CASSEQGASYEQYF.

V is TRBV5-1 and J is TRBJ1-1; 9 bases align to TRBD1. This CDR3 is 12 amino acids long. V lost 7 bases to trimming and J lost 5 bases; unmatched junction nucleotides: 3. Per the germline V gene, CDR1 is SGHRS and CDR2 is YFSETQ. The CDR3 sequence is CASGTGMTEAFF. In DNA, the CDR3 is TGCGCCAGCGGGACAGGGATGACTGAAGCTTTCTTT.

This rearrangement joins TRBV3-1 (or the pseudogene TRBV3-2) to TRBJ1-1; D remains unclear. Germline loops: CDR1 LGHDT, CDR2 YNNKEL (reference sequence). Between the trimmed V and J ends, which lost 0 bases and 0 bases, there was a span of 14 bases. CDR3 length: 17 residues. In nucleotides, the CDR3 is TGTGCCAGCAGCCAAGACCCAAAAAACAGAGTGAACACTGAAGCTTTCTTT. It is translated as CASSQDPKNRVNTEAFF.

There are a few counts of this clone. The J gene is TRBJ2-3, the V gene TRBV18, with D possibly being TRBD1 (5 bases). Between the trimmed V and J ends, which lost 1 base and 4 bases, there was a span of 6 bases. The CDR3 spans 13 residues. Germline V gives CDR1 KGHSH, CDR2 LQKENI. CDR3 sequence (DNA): TGTGCCAGCTCACCACAACAGGCAGATACGCAGTATTTT. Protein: CASSPQQADTQYF.

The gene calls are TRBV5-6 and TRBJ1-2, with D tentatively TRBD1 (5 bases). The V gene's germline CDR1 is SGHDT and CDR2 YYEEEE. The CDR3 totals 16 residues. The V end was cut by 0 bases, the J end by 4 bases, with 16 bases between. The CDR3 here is CASSLGGRPGPYGYTF. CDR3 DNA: TGTGCCAGCAGCTTGGGCGGAAGGCCAGGGCCCTATGGCTACACCTTC.

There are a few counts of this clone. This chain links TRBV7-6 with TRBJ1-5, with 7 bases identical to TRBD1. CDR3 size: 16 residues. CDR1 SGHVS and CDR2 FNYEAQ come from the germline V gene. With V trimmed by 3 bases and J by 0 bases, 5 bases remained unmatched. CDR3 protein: CASSLGTDYSNQPQHF. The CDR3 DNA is TGTGCCAGCAGCTTGGGGACAGACTATAGCAATCAGCCCCAGCATTTT. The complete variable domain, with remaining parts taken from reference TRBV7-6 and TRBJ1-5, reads GAGVSQSPRYKVTKRGQDVALRCDPISGHVSLYWYRQALGQGPEFLTYFNYEAQQDKSGLPNDRFSAERPEGSISTLTIQRTEQRDSAMYRCASSLGTDYSNQPQHFGDGTRLSIL.

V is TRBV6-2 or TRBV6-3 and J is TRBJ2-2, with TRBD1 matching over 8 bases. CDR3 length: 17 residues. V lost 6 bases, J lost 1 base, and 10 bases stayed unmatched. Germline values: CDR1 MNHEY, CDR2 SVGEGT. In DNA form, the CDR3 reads TGTGCCAGCAGCCAACGGGACAGGTTATTGAACACCGGGGAGCTGTTTTTT. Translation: CASSQRDRLLNTGELFF.

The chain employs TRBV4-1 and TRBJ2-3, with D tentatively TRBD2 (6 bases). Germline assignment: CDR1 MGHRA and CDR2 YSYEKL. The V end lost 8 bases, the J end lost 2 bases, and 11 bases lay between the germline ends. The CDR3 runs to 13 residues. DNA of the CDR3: TGCGCCAGCGAGGGACTCTACACAGATACGCAGTATTTT. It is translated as CASEGLYTDTQYF.

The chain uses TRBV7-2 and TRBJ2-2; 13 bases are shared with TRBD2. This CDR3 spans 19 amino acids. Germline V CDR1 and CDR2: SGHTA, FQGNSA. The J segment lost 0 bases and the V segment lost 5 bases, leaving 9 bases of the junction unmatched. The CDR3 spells CASSPRLAGGHTNTGELFF. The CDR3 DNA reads TGTGCCAGCAGCCCTAGACTAGCGGGGGGACATACGAACACCGGGGAGCTGTTTTTT.

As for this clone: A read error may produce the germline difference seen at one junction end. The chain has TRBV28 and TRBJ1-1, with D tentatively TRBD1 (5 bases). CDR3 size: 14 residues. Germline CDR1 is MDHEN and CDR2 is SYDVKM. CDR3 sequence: CASRTGVLGTETFF. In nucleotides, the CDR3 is TGTGCCAGCAGAACAGGAGTACTGGGCACTGAAACTTTCTTT.

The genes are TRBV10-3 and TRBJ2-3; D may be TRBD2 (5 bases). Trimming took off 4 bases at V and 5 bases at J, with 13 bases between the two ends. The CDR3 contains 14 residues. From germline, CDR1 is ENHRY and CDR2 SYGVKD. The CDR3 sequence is CAISAGGWEDTQYF. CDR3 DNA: TGTGCCATCAGTGCTGGAGGTTGGGAAGATACGCAGTATTTT.

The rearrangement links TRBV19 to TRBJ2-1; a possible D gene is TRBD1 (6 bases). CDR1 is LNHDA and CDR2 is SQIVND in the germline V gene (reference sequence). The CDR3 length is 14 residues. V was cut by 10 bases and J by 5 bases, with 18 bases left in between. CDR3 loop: CATTGQLLNNEQFF. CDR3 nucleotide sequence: TGTGCCACCACGGGACAACTCCTGAACAATGAGCAGTTCTTC.